This TCR beta chain was captured by sequencing in a study of CD8+CD57+ T cells in acquired aplastic anemia. Study as a whole: Recorded DNA amounts for sorted CD4+ and CD8+ cells had an average of roughly 3.4 ug.

TCR beta VDJ and CDR3 profiles were obtained from a genomic DNA template. Each CDR3 protein is one row after TCRdb ran MiXCR on the reads. Counted here are fewer than 200,000 distinct CDR3 sequences, around 45% occurring once; the ten biggest clones make up 0.9% to 1.2%. Germline CDR1 DFQATT, CDR2 SNEGSKA (reference sequence). V dropped 4 bases and J dropped 1 base, with 11 bases sitting between them. The CDR3 has 14 residues. This clonotype appeared many times. The sample was sorted CD4+, CD8+, or CD8+CD57+ T cells (not recorded which) from PBMCs. This clonotype was sampled from a human donor in good health. The rearrangement joins TRBV20-1 to TRBJ1-5; no clear D. DNA of the CDR3: TGCAGTGCTAAACTAGGACTGAGCAATCAGCCCCAGCATTTT. Residues: CSAKLGLSNQPQHF.